The text below deals with one T cell receptor (beta chain). The antigen it binds to is not known. The sample's time point, from its label and the paper: baseline before first vaccination. Vaccinee samples came from UK trials COV001 and COV002, including a single-blind randomized controlled phase 2/3 trial of AZD1222 (ChAdOx1 nCoV-19) in healthy adults. For TCRbeta chain sequencing, PBMC samples from trial participants were taken at day 0 and at day 28 after the second dose. The data were obtained in a study of T cell responses to AZD1222 COVID-19 vaccine (dated by TCRdb to the early 2020s). Turning to the overall study: TCR sequencing covered more than 230 trial participants: 207 given two doses of AZD1222 and 26 given two doses of MenACWY control vaccine. Trial participants were enrolled by age into subgroups of 18-55, 56-69 and 70-plus years, and roughly 150, 30 and 60 TCR-sequenced participants, respectively, were included in these subgroups.

The CDR3 regions of human TCRbeta chains were analyzed by immunosequencing. On the authors' methods: TCRs in the repertoires were matched against a reference library of SARS-CoV-2-specific TCRs that had been generated with the MIRA antigen-specificity platform. Breadth meant the fraction of unique TCRs that were SARS-CoV-2-associated, whereas depth meant the fraction of total T cells that were SARS-CoV-2-associated. Using the MIRA data, each spike-specific TCR was mapped to the spike region that the TCR reacts to and placed in a CD4 or CD8 class. Log10-transformed breadth and depth values were compared by one-way ANOVA with Sidak's multiple comparisons tests. TCRdb took this table from immuneACCESS and kept in-frame rearrangements with V and J called. Such tables lack part of the clones; where checked against another copy, unresolved V genes explain under half of the gap, and the rest is unexplained. The V and J calls and clone size were taken over from that table, and D and trimming were inferred from the DNA. This sample's records show about 140,000 clones. The leading ten clones occupy about 2.2% of the sample.

The CDR3 covers 14 residues, taking in both the cysteine and the phenylalanine. Only the CDR3 DNA is retained, 42 bases long and in frame from the first base. CDR1 MNHEY and CDR2 SVGAGI are derived from the germline V gene. After removal of 4 bases from V and 5 bases from J, the junction retains 3 bases not matched to a gene. Study-wide findings and limitations: Conclusions about previously exposed vaccinees were limited because only a handful of AZD1222 recipients were SARS-CoV-2 seropositive at baseline. The 56-69-year group was small, and its depth increase did not reach significance, likely because of low power. Participants were mostly white British, with more females than males. The authors suggested clonal diversity may have been underestimated. CD4 TCRs associated with the vaccine covered the entire spike protein, and the dominant responses were in regions 160-218 and 743-854. Epitopes outside the regions mutated in the B.1.351 and B.1.1.7 variants were reportedly recognized by nearly half of the unique spike-specific TCRs. Because no samples from the day 14 peak response were available, repertoires could be characterized only after the peak T cell response. Spike-specific TCR breadth and depth rose significantly after two AZD1222 doses compared with day 0 and with MenACWY recipients.

The material sequenced was peripheral blood. The V and J genes are TRBV6-5 and TRBJ2-2, with 8 central nucleotides matching TRBD1. This receptor was taken from an adult in good health. The CDR3 region: CASSWTGSTGELFF. The DNA is TGTGCCAGCAGTTGGACAGGGTCTACCGGGGAGCTGTTTTTT.